The entry below describes one T cell receptor beta chain. The entry originates in a study of blood T cell repertoires in COVID-19. Turning to the study itself: Sites across the United States, Italy and Spain contributed samples from acute and convalescent COVID-19.

The CDR3 length is 14 residues. Germline loops: CDR1 ENHRY, CDR2 SYGVKD. V lost 6 bases and J lost 5; bases outside the gene matches: 5. As handled by the study authors: The assay estimated nucleated cells by amplifying reference gene primers. The table came from immunoSEQ multiplex PCR; TCRdb's copy has only in-frame clones and leaves some out. Clone size and the V and J calls come from that table; the DNA yielded D and trimming. The sample includes around 140,000 clones, roughly four fifths of them seen just once. The chain has TRBV10-3 and TRBJ1-1; 11 nucleotides match TRBD1. Sample: peripheral blood. This TCR was sampled from a human donor with acute or convalescent COVID-19. The donor label of this sample is uncertain. The CDR3 DNA reads as TGTGCCATCAGGAGGGACAGGGGGGGGACTGAAGCTTTCTTT. This gives the protein CAIRRDRGGTEAFF.